The 27 T cell receptor beta chains below come from one sample, sequenced in a study of T cell responses to AZD1222 COVID-19 vaccine. Measured with immunoSEQ multiplex PCR; TCRdb has only the in-frame clones, and not every one. Of about 76,000 clones in the sample, roughly 80% were seen once. Material: peripheral blood, obtained 28 days after the second dose of the MenACWY control vaccine. Receptors originate from an adult who received the MenACWY meningococcal vaccine as a control.

The rearrangement uses TRBV5-6 and TRBJ2-6; D is undetermined. The V gene's germline CDR1 is SGHDT and CDR2 YYEEEE. V lost 3 bases and J lost 4, with 11 bases in between. The CDR3 runs to 15 residues. The DNA of the CDR3 is TGTGCCAGCAGCTGGGGTGGGCAGGGGGCCAACGTCCTGACTTTC. It yields the protein CASSWGGQGANVLTF. Together with reference TRBV5-6 and TRBJ2-6, the CDR3 gives the full variable domain: DAGVTQSPTHLIKTRGQQVTLRCSPKSGHDTVSWYQQALGQGPQFIFQYYEEEERQRGNFPDRFSGHQFPNYSSELNVNALLLGDSALYLCASSWGGQGANVLTFGAGSRLTVL.

This clone appeared a few times. The chain couples TRBV6-2 or TRBV6-3 to TRBJ1-1; maybe TRBD1 (5 bases). The germline V and J ends were trimmed by 6 bases and 1 base, with 15 bases remaining between them. The length of the CDR3 is 15 residues. The germline V gene has CDR1 MNHEY and CDR2 SVGEGT. CDR3 DNA: TGTGCCAGCAGCCCAGGTGGGGGGTCGAACACTGAAGCTTTCTTT. Amino acids: CASSPGGGSNTEAFF.

The chain joins TRBV7-9 to TRBJ2-1; no firm D call. Germline CDR1 and CDR2: SEHNR and FQNEAQ (reference sequence). Trimming stripped 1 base from V and 7 bases from J, with 8 bases between. The CDR3 is 13 amino acids. CDR3 sequence (DNA): TGTGCCAGCAGCTTAGGTACGATGAATGAGCAGTTCTTC. This gives the protein CASSLGTMNEQFF.

DNA of the CDR3: TGTGCCAGCTCACCATCGTCCGCCGGGGAGCTGTTTTTT. Translating gives CASSPSSAGELFF. J is TRBJ2-2 and V is TRBV18; D remains unclear. This CDR3 is built from 13 residues. Germline V lookup: CDR1 KGHSH, CDR2 LQKENI. V lost 2 bases to trimming and J lost 6 bases, with 7 bases between them.

The V gene is TRBV30, the J gene TRBJ2-2, with D possibly matching TRBD2 (5 bases). Germline CDR1 is GTSNPN and CDR2 is SVGIG (reference sequence). The V end lost 0 bases, the J end lost 9 bases, and 8 bases lay between the germline ends. The CDR3 contains 12 residues. CDR3 sequence (DNA): TGTGCCTGGAGTGTAACGGGGAGGGAGCTGTTTTTT. It is translated as CAWSVTGRELFF.

The V and J genes are TRBV6-2 or TRBV6-3 and TRBJ2-5; tentatively, D is TRBD2 (5 bases). The CDR3 spans 12 residues. The V gene's germline CDR1 is MNHEY and CDR2 SVGEGT. Trimming left V 6 bases short and J 3 bases short, with 8 bases between. This CDR3 reads CASSHGEETQYF. CDR3 DNA sequence: TGTGCCAGCAGCCACGGGGAAGAGACCCAGTACTTC.

The rearrangement links TRBV3-1 (or the pseudogene TRBV3-2) to TRBJ2-7; D gene uncertain. This CDR3 is 14 amino acids long. Germline-derived CDR1 and CDR2 are LGHDT and YNNKEL (reference sequence). Trimming left V 3 bases short and J 5 bases short, with 14 bases between. CDR3 residues: CASSHTPFKDEQYF. DNA of the CDR3: TGTGCCAGCAGCCACACCCCCTTTAAAGACGAGCAGTACTTC.

This clone was seen only once. V is TRBV14 and J is TRBJ1-1; D possibly corresponds to TRBD1 (6 bases). Per the germline V gene, CDR1 is SGHDN and CDR2 is FVKESK. This CDR3 is 14 amino acids long. V was trimmed by 4 bases and J by 4 bases, leaving 13 bases between them. CDR3 nucleotides: TGTGCCAGCAGCCGGAATCAGGGGAGCACTGAAGCTTTCTTT. Encoded protein: CASSRNQGSTEAFF.

This chain joins TRBV24-1 and TRBJ1-6; 9 bases are shared with TRBD1. The CDR3 runs to 17 residues. The germline gives CDR1 KGHDR, CDR2 SFDVKD. V lost 4 bases, J lost 7 bases, and 10 bases stayed unmatched. CDR3 amino acids: CATSDWDRVVSNSPLHF. DNA for the CDR3: TGTGCCACCAGTGACTGGGACAGGGTAGTTAGCAATTCACCCCTCCACTTT.

This clone has only one observation. V and J are TRBV7-2 and TRBJ2-5, with D unresolved. The CDR3 has 12 residues. Germline-derived CDR1 and CDR2 are SGHTA and FQGNSA. V was trimmed by 5 bases and J by 7 bases, leaving 11 bases between them. The CDR3, as DNA: TGTGCCAGCAGCCGGGCTTGGGGGACCCAGTACTTC. This codes for CASSRAWGTQYF.

J is TRBJ2-2 and V is TRBV6-2 or TRBV6-3; TRBD1 might be the D (6 bases). This CDR3 comprises 16 residues. V lost 0 bases to trimming and J lost 0 bases, with 8 bases between them. Germline CDR1 MNHEY, CDR2 SVGEGT. CDR3 region: CASSYSGAANTGELFF. CDR3 nucleotides: TGTGCCAGCAGTTACTCGGGGGCGGCGAACACCGGGGAGCTGTTTTTT.

The chain recombines TRBV24-1 with TRBJ2-7; D is perhaps TRBD1 (6 bases). V was cut by 3 bases and J by 3 bases, with 14 bases left in between. Looked up from germline, CDR1 is KGHDR and CDR2 is SFDVKD. The CDR3 has 15 amino acids. In DNA form, the CDR3 reads TGTGCCACCAGTGATAGCCGGGACACCATCTACGAGCAGTACTTC. Amino acid sequence: CATSDSRDTIYEQYF.

The chain employs TRBV29-1 and TRBJ2-1; D not certain. The V gene's germline CDR1 is SQVTM and CDR2 ANQGSEA. Trimming took 7 bases from V and 7 from J, leaving 14 bases between them. The CDR3 is 12 amino acids. CDR3 coding DNA: TGCAGCGCGAACCTTGGTCGAAATGAGCAGTTCTTC. Protein: CSANLGRNEQFF.

The V and J genes are TRBV19 and TRBJ2-2, with D unresolved. The V and J ends lost 4 bases and 1 base respectively, with 16 bases between them. CDR1 is LNHDA and CDR2 is SQIVND in the germline V gene (reference sequence). The CDR3 consists of 17 residues. The CDR3 here is CASSRLADFGNTGELFF. CDR3 in DNA: TGTGCCAGTAGTAGGCTCGCGGATTTTGGGAACACCGGGGAGCTGTTTTTT.

The chain carries TRBV2 and TRBJ1-1; 7 bases fit TRBD1. The CDR3 totals 15 residues. The V and J ends lost 7 bases and 4 bases, in that order; junction bases with no gene match: 12. Germline CDR1 reads SNHLY; CDR2 reads FYNNEI. The CDR3 DNA sequence: TGTGCCAGCATCGCAGGGGGGTCGGGGGGCACTGAAGCTTTCTTT. Translation gives CASIAGGSGGTEAFF.

The rearrangement uses TRBV27 and TRBJ2-3, with D possibly matching TRBD1 (7 bases). V dropped 6 bases and J dropped 3 bases, with 13 bases sitting between them. The CDR3 sequence is 14 residues long. Germline CDR1 and CDR2: MNHEY and SMNVEV (reference sequence). CDR3 amino acids: CASSAGGRTDTQYF. Written as DNA, the CDR3 is TGTGCCAGCAGCGCAGGGGGGAGGACAGATACGCAGTATTTT.

The chain has TRBV28 and TRBJ1-6; D ambiguous. Germline V gene sequence: CDR1 MDHEN, CDR2 SYDVKM. The CDR3 is 16 residues long. Trimming shortened V by 7 bases and J by 0 bases, and 13 bases separated the two germline ends. Here the CDR3 reads CASTSVQSSYNSPLHF. CDR3 DNA sequence: TGTGCCAGCACCTCGGTTCAGAGCTCCTATAATTCACCCCTCCACTTT.

This rearrangement joins TRBV4-1 to TRBJ1-5; D may be TRBD1 (5 bases). Germline V gives CDR1 MGHRA, CDR2 YSYEKL. The V end was cut by 0 bases, the J end by 3 bases, with 9 bases between. CDR3 length: 15 amino acids. Here the CDR3 reads CASSQDDSNNQPQHF. Written as DNA, the CDR3 is TGCGCCAGCAGCCAAGATGACAGCAACAATCAGCCCCAGCATTTT.

V and J are TRBV7-9 and TRBJ2-5; 9 bases align to TRBD2. V lost 1 base and J lost 4; bases outside the gene matches: 13. Germline CDR1 SEHNR, CDR2 FQNEAQ (reference sequence). This CDR3 has 18 residues. CDR3 nucleotides: TGTGCCAGCAGCTTAGGTGGCAGCGGGGGGACTCCCAGAGAGACCCAGTACTTC. Translating it yields CASSLGGSGGTPRETQYF.

The chain combines TRBV6-1 with TRBJ1-1, with TRBD1 as a possible D gene (5 bases). This CDR3 spans 11 amino acids. CDR1 is MNHNS and CDR2 is SASEGT in the germline V gene. V dropped 5 bases and J dropped 10 bases, with 11 bases sitting between them. CDR3 in amino acids: CASSLGEGAFF. The CDR3 DNA sequence: TGTGCCAGCAGTTTGGGGGAAGGAGCTTTCTTT.

This clone was seen once. The chain employs TRBV11-2 and TRBJ2-7; D perhaps matches TRBD1 (6 bases). Germline V CDR1 and CDR2: SGHAT, FQNNGV. The CDR3 has 15 amino acids. V dropped 1 base and J dropped 2 bases, with 12 bases sitting between them. Here the CDR3 reads CASSLGVTGAYEQYF. The CDR3 bases are TGTGCCAGCAGCTTAGGAGTGACAGGCGCCTACGAGCAGTACTTC.

As regards this clone: The sample contains more than one DNA sequence encoding this CDR3. The chain carries TRBV28 and TRBJ1-2; tentative D call: TRBD1 (5 bases). Germline loops: CDR1 MDHEN, CDR2 SYDVKM. V was shortened by 6 bases and J by 5 bases, with 19 bases between the two germline ends. This CDR3 region has 15 residues. The CDR3 DNA sequence: TGTGCCAGCAGCCTCGGGACTGGTTGGATATATGGCTACACCTTC. This sequence encodes CASSLGTGWIYGYTF.

The chain joins TRBV28 to TRBJ1-5, with D possibly TRBD1 on 6 matching bases. V was cut by 8 bases and J by 5 bases, with 19 bases left in between. Germline values: CDR1 MDHEN, CDR2 SYDVKM. The CDR3 has 15 residues. CDR3 residues: CASSTLQGQDQPQHF. Here the CDR3 DNA reads TGTGCCAGCTCCACCCTACAGGGTCAGGATCAGCCCCAGCATTTT.

The chain couples TRBV28 to TRBJ1-5, with 7 positions matching TRBD1. CDR3 length: 14 residues. Germline V gene data show CDR1 as MDHEN and CDR2 as SYDVKM. J was trimmed by 3 bases and V by 8 bases; bases with no gene match: 7. The CDR3 nucleotides are TGTGCCAGCCTTGACAGGGATGACAATCAGCCCCAGCATTTT. The encoded protein is CASLDRDDNQPQHF.

The rearrangement joins TRBV5-4 to TRBJ1-5; D is uncertain. Trimming left V 0 bases short and J 7 bases short, with 5 bases between. Germline CDR1 and CDR2: SGHNT and YYREEE (reference sequence). The CDR3 contains 12 residues. DNA of the CDR3: TGTGCCAGCAGCTTGGATCAGCAGCCCCAGCATTTT. Protein: CASSLDQQPQHF.

This chain's CDR3 is CASSMVSQTVNTEAFF. CDR3 nucleotides: TGTGCCAGTAGTATGGTGTCCCAGACAGTCAACACTGAAGCTTTCTTT. The rearrangement joins TRBV19 to TRBJ1-1; perhaps TRBD1 as D (5 bases). This CDR3 contains 16 residues. The ends were cut back, 3 bases at V and 2 bases at J, with 16 bases in the middle. Germline V lookup: CDR1 LNHDA, CDR2 SQIVND (reference sequence). Drawing the rest from reference TRBV19 and TRBJ1-1, the complete variable domain is DGGITQSPKYLFRKEGQNVTLSCEQNLNHDAMYWYRQDPGQGLRLIYYSQIVNDFQKGDIAEGYSVSREKKESFPLTVTSAQKNPTAFYLCASSMVSQTVNTEAFFGQGTRLTVV.

V gene TRBV19 combines with J gene TRBJ1-6, with D maybe TRBD1 (5 bases). Germline CDR1 LNHDA, CDR2 SQIVND (reference sequence). V gave up 7 bases and J gave up 9 bases, with 19 bases separating them. The CDR3 has 15 residues. CDR3 sequence reads: CASKRDWAEGSPLHF. The CDR3 DNA reads TGTGCCAGTAAAAGGGACTGGGCAGAGGGTTCACCCCTCCACTTT.